This T cell receptor beta chain stems from a study of Ad26.COV2.S vaccination and SARS-CoV-2 variants. Study-level results: Possibly, TCR breadth and depth analyses underestimated total T cell responses.

Comments on this clone: Antigen specificity is unknown.

Sequencing used immunoSEQ multiplex PCR; TCRdb keeps in-frame clones, though not all of them. The data show about 410,000 clones, 92% seen once. As for treatment: about 20 received Ad26.COV2.S at low or high dose, single or two shots; five or six received placebo; per-sample allocation not given. Day 63 after the first vaccine or placebo injection was the time point for sampling. The sample came from a Boston adult aged 18-55 years. The CDR3 is made up of 13 amino acids. Germline CDR1 reads MDHEN; CDR2 reads SYDVKM. V lost 6 bases to trimming and J lost 9 bases, with 15 bases between them. The gene calls are TRBV28 and TRBJ1-5; the D is unclear. This TCR was sampled from a person aged 18 to 65 who received the Ad26.COV2.S COVID-19 vaccine or a placebo. This sample comprised peripheral blood, obtained in a trial of Ad26.COV2.S vaccine versus placebo. The CDR3 nucleotides read TGTGCCAGCAGGACGGACGAATGGCGGCCCCAGCATTTT. Protein sequence: CASRTDEWRPQHF.